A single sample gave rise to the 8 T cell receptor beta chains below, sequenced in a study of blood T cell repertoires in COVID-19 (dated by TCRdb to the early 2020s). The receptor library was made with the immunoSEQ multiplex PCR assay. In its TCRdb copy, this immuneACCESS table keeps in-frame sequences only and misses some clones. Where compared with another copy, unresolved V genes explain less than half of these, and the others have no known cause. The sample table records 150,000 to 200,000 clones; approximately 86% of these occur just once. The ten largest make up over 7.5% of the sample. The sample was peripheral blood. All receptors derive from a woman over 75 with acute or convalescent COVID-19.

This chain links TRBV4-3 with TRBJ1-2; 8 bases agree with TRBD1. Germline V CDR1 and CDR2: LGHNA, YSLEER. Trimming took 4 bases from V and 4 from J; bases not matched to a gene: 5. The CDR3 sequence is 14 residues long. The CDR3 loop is CASSRTGGSYGYTF. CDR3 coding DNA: TGCGCCAGCAGCCGTACAGGGGGAAGCTATGGCTACACCTTC.

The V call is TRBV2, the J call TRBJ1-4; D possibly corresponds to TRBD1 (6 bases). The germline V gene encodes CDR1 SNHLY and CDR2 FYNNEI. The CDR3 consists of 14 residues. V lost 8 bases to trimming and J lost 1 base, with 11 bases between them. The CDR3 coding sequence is TGTGCCAGCGGACAGATCCTAACTAATGAAAAACTGTTTTTT. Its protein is CASGQILTNEKLFF.

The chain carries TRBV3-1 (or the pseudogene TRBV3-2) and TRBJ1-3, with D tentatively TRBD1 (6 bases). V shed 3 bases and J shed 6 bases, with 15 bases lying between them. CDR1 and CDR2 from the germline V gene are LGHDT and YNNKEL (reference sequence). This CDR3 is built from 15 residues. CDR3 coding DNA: TGTGCCAGCAGCCAGGGCAGGGGAGTCGAAAACACCATATATTTT. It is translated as CASSQGRGVENTIYF.

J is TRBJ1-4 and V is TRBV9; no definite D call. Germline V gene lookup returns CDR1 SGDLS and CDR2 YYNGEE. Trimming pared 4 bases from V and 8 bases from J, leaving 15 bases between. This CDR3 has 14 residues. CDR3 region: CASSPSPGGEKLFF. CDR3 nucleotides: TGTGCCAGCAGCCCAAGTCCCGGAGGGGAAAAACTGTTTTTT.

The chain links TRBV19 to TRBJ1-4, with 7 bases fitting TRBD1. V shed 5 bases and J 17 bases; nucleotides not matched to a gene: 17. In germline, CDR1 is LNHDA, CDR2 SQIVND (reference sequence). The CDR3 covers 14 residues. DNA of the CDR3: TGTGCCAGTAGTCCGAGACAGGGAGGAATTATCCCTTTTTTT. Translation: CASSPRQGGIIPFF.

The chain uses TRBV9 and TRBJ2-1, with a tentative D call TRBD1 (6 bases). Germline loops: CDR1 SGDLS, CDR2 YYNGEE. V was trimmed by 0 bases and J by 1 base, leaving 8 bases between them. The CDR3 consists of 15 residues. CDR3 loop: CASSVVGASYNEQFF. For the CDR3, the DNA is TGTGCCAGCAGCGTAGTGGGGGCGTCCTACAATGAGCAGTTCTTC.

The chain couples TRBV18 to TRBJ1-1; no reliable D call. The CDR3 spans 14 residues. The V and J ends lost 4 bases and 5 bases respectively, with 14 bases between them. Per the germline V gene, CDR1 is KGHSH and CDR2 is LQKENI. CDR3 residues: CASSLSGSVTEAFF. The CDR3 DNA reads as TGTGCCAGCTCACTCTCGGGGAGCGTTACTGAAGCTTTCTTT.

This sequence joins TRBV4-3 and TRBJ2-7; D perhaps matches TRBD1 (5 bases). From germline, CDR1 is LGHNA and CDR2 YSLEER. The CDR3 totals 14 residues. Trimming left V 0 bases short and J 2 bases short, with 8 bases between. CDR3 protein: CASSQDRAAYEQYF. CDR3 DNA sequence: TGCGCCAGCAGCCAAGACAGGGCAGCCTACGAGCAGTACTTC.